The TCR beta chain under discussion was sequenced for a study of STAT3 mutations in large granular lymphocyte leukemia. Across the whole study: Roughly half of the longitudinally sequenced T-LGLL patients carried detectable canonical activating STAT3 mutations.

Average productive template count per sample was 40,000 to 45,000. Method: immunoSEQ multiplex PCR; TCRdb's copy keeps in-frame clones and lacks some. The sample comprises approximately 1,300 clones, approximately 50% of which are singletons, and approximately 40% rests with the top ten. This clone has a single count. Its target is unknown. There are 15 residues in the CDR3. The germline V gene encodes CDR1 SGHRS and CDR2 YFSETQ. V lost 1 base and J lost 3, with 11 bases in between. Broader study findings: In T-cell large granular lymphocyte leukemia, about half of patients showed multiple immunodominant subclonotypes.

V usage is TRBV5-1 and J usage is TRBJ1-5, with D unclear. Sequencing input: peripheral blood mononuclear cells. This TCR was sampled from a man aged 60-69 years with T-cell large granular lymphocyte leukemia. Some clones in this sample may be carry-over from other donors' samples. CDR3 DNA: TGCGCCAGCAGCTTGTCCGGAGACCCCAATCAGCCCCAGCATTTT. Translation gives CASSLSGDPNQPQHF.